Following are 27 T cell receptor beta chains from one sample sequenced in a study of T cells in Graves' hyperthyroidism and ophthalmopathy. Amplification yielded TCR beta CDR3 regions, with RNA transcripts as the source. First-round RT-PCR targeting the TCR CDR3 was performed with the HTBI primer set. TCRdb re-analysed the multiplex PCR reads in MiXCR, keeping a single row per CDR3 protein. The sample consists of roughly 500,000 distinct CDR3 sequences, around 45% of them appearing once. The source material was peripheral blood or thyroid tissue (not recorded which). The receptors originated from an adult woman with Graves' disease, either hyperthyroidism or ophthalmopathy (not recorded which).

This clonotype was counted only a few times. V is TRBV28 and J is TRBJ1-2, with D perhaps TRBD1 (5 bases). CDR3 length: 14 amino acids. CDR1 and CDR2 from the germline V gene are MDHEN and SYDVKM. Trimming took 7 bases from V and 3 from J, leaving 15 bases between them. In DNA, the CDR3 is TGTGCCAGCACCCCAGGGACGTTAGACTATGGCTACACCTTC. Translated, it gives CASTPGTLDYGYTF.

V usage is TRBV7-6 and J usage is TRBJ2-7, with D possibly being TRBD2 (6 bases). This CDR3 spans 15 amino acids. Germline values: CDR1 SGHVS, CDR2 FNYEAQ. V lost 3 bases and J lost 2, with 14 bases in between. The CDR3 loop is CASSFGNERAYEQYF. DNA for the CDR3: TGTGCCAGCAGCTTCGGTAACGAGCGGGCCTACGAGCAGTACTTC.

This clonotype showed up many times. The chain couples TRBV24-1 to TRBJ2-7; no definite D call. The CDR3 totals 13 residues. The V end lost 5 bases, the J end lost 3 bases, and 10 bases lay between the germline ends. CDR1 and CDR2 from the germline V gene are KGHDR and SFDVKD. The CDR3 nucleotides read TGTGCCACCAGTGGTAGCCCGTACTACGAGCAGTACTTC. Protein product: CATSGSPYYEQYF.

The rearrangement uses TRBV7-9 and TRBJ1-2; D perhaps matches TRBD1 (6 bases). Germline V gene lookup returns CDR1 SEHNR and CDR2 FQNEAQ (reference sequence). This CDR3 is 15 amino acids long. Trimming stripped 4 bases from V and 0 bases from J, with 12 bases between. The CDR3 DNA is TGTGCCAGCAGCTCCCAGGGGCTCCCTAACTATGGCTACACCTTC. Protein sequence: CASSSQGLPNYGYTF.

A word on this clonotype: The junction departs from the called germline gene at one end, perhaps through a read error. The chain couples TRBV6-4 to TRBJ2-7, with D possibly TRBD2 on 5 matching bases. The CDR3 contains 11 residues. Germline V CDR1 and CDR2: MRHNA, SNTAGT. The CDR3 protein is CASRDSHEQYF. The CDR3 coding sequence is TGTGCCAGCAGGGACTCCCACGAGCAGTACTTC.

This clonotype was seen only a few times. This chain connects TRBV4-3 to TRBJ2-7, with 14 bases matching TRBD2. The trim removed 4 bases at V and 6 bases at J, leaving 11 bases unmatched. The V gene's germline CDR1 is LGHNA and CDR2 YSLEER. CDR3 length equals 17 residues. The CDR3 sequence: CASSPEPRLAGGLEQYF. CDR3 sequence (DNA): TGCGCCAGCAGCCCCGAACCCCGACTAGCGGGGGGGCTCGAGCAGTACTTC.

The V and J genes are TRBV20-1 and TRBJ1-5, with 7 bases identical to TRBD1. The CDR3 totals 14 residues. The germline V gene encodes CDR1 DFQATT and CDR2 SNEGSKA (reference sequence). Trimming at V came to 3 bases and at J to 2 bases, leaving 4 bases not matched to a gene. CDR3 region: CSASAGQGNQPQHF. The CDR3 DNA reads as TGCAGTGCTAGTGCCGGACAGGGCAATCAGCCCCAGCATTTT.

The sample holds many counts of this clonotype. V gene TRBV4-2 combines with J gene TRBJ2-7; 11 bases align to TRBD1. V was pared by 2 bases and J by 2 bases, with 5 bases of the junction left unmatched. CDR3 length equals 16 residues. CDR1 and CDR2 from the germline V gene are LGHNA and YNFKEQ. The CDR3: CASSQLPGQGAYEQYF. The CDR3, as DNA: TGTGCCAGCAGCCAACTACCGGGACAGGGGGCCTACGAGCAGTACTTC.

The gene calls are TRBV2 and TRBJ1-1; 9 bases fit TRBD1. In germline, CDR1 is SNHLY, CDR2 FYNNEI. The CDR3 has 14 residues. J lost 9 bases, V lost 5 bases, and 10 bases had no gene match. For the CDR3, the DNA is TGTGCCAGCAGTACTCAGACAGGGGGTTTGAAAGCTTTCTTT. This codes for CASSTQTGGLKAFF.

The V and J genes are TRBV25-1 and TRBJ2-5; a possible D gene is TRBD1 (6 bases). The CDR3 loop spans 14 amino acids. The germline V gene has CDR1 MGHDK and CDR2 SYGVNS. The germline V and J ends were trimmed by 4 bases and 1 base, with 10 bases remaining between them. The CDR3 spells CASSADSFQETQYF. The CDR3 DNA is TGTGCCAGCAGTGCGGACAGTTTCCAAGAGACCCAGTACTTC.

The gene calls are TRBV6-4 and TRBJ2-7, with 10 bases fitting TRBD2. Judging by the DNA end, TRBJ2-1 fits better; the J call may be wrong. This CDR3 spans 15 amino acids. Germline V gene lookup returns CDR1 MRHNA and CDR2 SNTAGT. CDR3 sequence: CASSASSGSFNEQFF. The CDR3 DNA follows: TGTGCCAGCAGTGCCTCTAGCGGGAGCTTCAATGAGCAGTTCTTC.

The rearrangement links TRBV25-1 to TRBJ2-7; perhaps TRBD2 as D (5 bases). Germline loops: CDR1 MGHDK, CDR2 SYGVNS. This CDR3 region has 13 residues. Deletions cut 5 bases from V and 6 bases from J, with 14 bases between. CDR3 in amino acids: CASSRGWGGEQYF. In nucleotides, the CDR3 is TGTGCCAGCAGTCGAGGGTGGGGTGGCGAGCAGTACTTC.

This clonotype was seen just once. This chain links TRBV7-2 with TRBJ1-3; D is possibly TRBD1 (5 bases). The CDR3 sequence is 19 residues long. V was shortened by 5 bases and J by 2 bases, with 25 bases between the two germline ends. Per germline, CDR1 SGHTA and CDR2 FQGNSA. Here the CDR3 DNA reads TGTGCCAGCAGCCAAGCCCCAAAAAACCCAGGGCCCACTGGAAACACCATATATTTT. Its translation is CASSQAPKNPGPTGNTIYF.

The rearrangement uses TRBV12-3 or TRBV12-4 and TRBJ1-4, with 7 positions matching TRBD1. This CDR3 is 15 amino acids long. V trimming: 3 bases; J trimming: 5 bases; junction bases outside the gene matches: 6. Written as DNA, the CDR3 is TGTGCCAGCAGTTTCCGGACAGGAAGAAATGAAAAACTGTTTTTT. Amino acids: CASSFRTGRNEKLFF.

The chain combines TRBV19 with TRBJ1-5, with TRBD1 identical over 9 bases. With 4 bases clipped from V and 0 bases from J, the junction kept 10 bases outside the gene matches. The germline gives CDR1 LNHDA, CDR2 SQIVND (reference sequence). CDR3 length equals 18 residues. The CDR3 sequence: CASSRGRTGAHSNQPQHF. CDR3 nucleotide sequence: TGTGCCAGTAGTAGAGGAAGGACAGGGGCCCATAGCAATCAGCCCCAGCATTTT.

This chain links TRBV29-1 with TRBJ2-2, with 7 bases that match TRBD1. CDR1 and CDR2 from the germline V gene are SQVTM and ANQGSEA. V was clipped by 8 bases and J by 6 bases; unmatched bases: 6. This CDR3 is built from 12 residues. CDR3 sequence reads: CSSQGDAGELFF. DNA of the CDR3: TGCAGCTCTCAGGGGGACGCCGGGGAGCTGTTTTTT.

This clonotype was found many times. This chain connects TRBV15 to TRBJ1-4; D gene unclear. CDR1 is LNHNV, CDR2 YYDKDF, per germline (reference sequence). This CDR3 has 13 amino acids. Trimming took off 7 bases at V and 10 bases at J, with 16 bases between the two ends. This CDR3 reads CATKFGQTGKLFF. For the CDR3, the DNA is TGTGCCACCAAATTCGGCCAAACGGGAAAACTGTTTTTT.

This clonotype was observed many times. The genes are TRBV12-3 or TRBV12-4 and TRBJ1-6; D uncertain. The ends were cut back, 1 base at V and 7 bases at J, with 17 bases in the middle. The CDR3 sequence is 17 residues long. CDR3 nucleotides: TGTGCCAGCAGTTTAGGTTATGTGGGCAGTCTAAATTCACCCCTCCACTTT. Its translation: CASSLGYVGSLNSPLHF.

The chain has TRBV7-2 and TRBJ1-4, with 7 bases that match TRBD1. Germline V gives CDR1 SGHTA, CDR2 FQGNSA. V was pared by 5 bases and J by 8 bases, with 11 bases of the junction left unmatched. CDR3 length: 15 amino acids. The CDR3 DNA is TGTGCCAGCAGCAAACAACGACAGGGCCGGGAAAAACTGTTTTTT. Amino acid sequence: CASSKQRQGREKLFF. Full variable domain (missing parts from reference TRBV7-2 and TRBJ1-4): GAGVSQSPSNKVTEKGKDVELRCDPISGHTALYWYRQSLGQGLEFLIYFQGNSAPDKSGLPSDRFSAERTGGSVSTLTIQRTQQEDSAVYLCASSKQRQGREKLFFGSGTQLSVL.

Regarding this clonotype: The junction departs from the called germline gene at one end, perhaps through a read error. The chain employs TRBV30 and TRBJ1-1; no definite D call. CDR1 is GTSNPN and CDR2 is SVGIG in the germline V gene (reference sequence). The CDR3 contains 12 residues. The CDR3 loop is CVWRGLGTEAFF. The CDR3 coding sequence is TGTGTCTGGCGGGGATTGGGCACTGAAGCTTTCTTT.

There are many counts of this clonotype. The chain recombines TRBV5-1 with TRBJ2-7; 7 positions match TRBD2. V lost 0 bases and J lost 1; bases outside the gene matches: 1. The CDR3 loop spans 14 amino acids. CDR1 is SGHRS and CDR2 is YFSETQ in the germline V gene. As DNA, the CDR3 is TGCGCCAGCAGCTTGGCTAGCGGATCCTACGAGCAGTACTTC. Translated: CASSLASGSYEQYF.

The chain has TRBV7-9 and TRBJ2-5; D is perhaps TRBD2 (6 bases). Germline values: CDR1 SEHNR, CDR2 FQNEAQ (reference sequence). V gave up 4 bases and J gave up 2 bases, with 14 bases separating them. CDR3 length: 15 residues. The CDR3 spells CASSSAPGGQETQYF. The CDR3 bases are TGTGCCAGCAGCTCAGCCCCCGGGGGTCAAGAGACCCAGTACTTC.

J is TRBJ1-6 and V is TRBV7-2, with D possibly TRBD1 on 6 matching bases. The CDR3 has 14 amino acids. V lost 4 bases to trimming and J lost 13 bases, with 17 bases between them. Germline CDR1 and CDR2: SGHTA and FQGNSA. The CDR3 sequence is CASSCQDRPNPLHF. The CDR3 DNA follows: TGTGCCAGCAGCTGTCAGGACAGACCGAATCCCCTCCACTTT.

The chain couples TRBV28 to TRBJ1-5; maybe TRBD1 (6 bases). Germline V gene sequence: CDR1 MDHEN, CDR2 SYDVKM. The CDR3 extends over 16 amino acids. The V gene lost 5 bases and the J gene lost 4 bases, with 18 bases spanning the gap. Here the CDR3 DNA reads TGTGCCAGCAGTAAGGGCAGGGGAGGGGTGAATCAGCCCCAGCATTTT. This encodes CASSKGRGGVNQPQHF.

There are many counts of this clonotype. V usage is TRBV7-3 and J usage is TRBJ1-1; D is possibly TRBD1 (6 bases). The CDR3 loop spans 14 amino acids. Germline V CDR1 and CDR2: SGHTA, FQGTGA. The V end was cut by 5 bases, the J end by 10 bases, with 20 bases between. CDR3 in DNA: TGTGCCAGCAGCAACCTGGGGACACCGTCTGGAGCTTTCTTT. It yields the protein CASSNLGTPSGAFF.

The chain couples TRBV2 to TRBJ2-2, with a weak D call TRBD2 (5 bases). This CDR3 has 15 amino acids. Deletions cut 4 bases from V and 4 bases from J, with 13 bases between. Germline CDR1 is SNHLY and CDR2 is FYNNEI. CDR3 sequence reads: CASSVGKGSTGELFF. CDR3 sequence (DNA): TGTGCCAGCAGTGTTGGTAAAGGGAGCACCGGGGAGCTGTTTTTT.

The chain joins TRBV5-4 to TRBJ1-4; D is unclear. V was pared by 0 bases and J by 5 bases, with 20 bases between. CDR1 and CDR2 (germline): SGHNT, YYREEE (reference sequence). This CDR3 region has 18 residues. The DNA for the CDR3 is TGTGCCAGCAGCTTGGCCCACTTCTACAATAGAGAAAATGAAAAACTGTTTTTT. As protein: CASSLAHFYNRENEKLFF.